The 8 T cell receptor beta chains below were found in one sample sequenced in a study of T cell clonality in common variable immunodeficiency. No antigens are known for them. Clones were sequenced by immunoSEQ multiplex PCR, and TCRdb holds only the in-frame ones, with some missing. The sample yields roughly 34,000 clones, without any singletons. Findings of the study overall: Reportedly, TCR beta sequences from common variable immunodeficiency showed fewer deletions and N-nucleotide insertions.

The sequenced sample was peripheral blood mononuclear cells. These receptors originate from a human donor with common variable immunodeficiency.

This clone came up many times. The missing CDR3 end, 3 residues past where the read stops, is filled in from the germline J gene. The chain recombines TRBV6-2 or TRBV6-3 with TRBJ2-2, with D perhaps matching TRBD1 (6 bases). CDR1 and CDR2 (germline): MNHEY, SVGEGT. The V end was cut by 6 bases, the J end by 4 bases, with 15 bases between. The length of the CDR3 is 15 residues. The CDR3 region is CASSFAGTFTGELFF. Partial CDR3 DNA: TGTGCCAGCAGCTTCGCCGGGACATTCACCGGGGAG.

This clone has only a few counts. CDR3 amino acids: CASSLSTGIYEQYF. The covered CDR3 bases are TGTGCCAGCAGCCTATCGACAGGGATCTACGAG. V is TRBV7-9 and J is TRBJ2-7; 7 bases line up with TRBD1. The read finishes 3 residues shy of the CDR3 end, and the germline J gene is used to complete it. V lost 5 bases and J lost 3; bases outside the gene matches: 7. Germline CDR1 is SEHNR and CDR2 is FQNEAQ (reference sequence). CDR3 length equals 14 residues.

In this sample, this clone turned up a few times. The read stops 3 residues short of the end of the CDR3; the missing end is completed from the germline J gene. The V and J genes are TRBV7-9 and TRBJ1-2; a weak D match, TRBD1 (5 bases). V dropped 4 bases and J dropped 5 bases, with 8 bases sitting between them. Per the germline V gene, CDR1 is SEHNR and CDR2 is FQNEAQ (reference sequence). The length of the CDR3 is 12 residues. Incomplete CDR3 DNA: TGTGCCAGCAGCTATCGACAGTATGGC. Translated: CASSYRQYG. The entire CDR3 is CASSYRQYGYTF.

This clone appeared many times. The sequenced fragment ends 3 residues before the CDR3 boundary, so the rest is inferred from the germline J gene. The chain employs TRBV7-2 and TRBJ2-7; 13 positions match TRBD2. The junction had 6 bases not matched to a gene; V was cut back by 5 bases and J by 5 bases. Germline V lookup: CDR1 SGHTA, CDR2 FQGNSA. There are 15 residues in the CDR3. CDR3 loop: CASSPGLAGVHEQYF. CDR3 DNA (partial): TGTGCCAGCAGCCCCGGACTAGCGGGAGTCCACGAG.

This clone appeared many times. Coverage ceases 3 residues before the CDR3 finishes, and the germline J gene fills in the end. The chain employs TRBV7-2 and TRBJ1-1, with D maybe TRBD1 (5 bases). V lost 5 bases to trimming and J lost 3 bases, with 10 bases between them. The CDR3 consists of 13 residues. Germline values: CDR1 SGHTA, CDR2 FQGNSA. The sequenced part of the CDR3 DNA is TGTGCCAGCAGCCTCAGGGAGCACACTGAA. Its protein product is CASSLREHTE. The entire CDR3 protein is CASSLREHTEAFF.

A remark on this clone: The CDR3 end is not reached by the read, which stops 3 residues before it; the germline J gene fills it in. The V and J genes are TRBV7-9 and TRBJ1-6; D call uncertain. Germline V gene lookup returns CDR1 SEHNR and CDR2 FQNEAQ (reference sequence). Between the trimmed V and J ends, which lost 5 bases and 8 bases, there was a span of 10 bases. CDR3 length: 13 amino acids. CDR3 in amino acids: CASSARLDSPLHF. CDR3 bases read: TGTGCCAGCAGCGCCCGACTCGATTCACCC.

By its share, this clone is medium-sized. The CDR3 goes on 3 residues after the read ends, and that part is filled in from the germline J gene. This rearrangement joins TRBV20-1 to TRBJ2-7; TRBD2 matches at 13 bases. Looked up from germline, CDR1 is DFQATT and CDR2 is SNEGSKA (reference sequence). The length of the CDR3 is 14 residues. V shed 5 bases and J 6 bases; nucleotides not matched to a gene: 7. CDR3 DNA, as far as it was read: TGCAGTGCTGTGGGACTAGCGGGAATAGGCGAG. It encodes CSAVGLAGIGE. The whole CDR3 reads CSAVGLAGIGEQYF.

This clone was detected many times. The read stops 3 residues short of the end of the CDR3; the missing end is completed from the germline J gene. The chain joins TRBV19 to TRBJ2-4; TRBD1 aligns across 7 bases. V lost 3 bases and J lost 6; bases outside the gene matches: 5. Germline CDR1 and CDR2: LNHDA and SQIVND (reference sequence). CDR3 length: 14 amino acids. The CDR3 DNA, read in part, is TGTGCCAGTAGTATCAACCGGGACAGAAACATT. Protein sequence: CASSINRDRNI. The whole CDR3 sequence is CASSINRDRNIQYF.